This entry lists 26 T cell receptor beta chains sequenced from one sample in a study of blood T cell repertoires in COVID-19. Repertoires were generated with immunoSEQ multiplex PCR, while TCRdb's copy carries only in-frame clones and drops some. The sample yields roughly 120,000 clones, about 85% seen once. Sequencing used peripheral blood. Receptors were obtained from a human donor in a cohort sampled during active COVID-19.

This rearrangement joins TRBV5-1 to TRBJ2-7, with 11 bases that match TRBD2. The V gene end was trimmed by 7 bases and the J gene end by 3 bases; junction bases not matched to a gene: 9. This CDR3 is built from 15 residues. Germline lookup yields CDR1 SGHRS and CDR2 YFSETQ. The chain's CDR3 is CASGVAGGTDYEQYF. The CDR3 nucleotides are TGCGCCAGCGGAGTAGCGGGGGGGACCGACTACGAGCAGTACTTC.

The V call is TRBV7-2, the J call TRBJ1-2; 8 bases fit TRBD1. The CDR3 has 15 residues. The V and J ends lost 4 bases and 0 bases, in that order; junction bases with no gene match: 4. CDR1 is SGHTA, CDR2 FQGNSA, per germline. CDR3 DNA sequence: TGTGCCAGCAGCTCCGGACAGGGCGCTAACTATGGCTACACCTTC. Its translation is CASSSGQGANYGYTF.

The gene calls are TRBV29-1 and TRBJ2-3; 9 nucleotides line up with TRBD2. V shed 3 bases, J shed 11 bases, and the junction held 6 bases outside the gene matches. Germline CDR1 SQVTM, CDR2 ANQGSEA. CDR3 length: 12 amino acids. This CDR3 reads CSVEAGGPWQYF. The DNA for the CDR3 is TGCAGCGTTGAGGCGGGGGGGCCGTGGCAGTATTTT.

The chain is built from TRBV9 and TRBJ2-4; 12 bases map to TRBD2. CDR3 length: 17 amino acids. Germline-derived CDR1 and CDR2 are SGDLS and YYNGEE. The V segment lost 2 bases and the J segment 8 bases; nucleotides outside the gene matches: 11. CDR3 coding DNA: TGTGCCAGCAGCGTTCTAGCGGGAGGGCCCATTCCAGACATTCAGTACTTC. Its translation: CASSVLAGGPIPDIQYF.

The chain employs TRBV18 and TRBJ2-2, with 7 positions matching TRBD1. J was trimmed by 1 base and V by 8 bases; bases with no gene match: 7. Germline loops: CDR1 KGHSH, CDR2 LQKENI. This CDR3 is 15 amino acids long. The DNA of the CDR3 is TGTGCCAGCCGGCCCAGGACAGGGAACACCGGGGAGCTGTTTTTT. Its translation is CASRPRTGNTGELFF.

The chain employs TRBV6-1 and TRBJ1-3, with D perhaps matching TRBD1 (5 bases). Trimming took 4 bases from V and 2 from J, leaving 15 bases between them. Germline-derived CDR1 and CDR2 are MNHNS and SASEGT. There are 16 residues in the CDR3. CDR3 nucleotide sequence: TGTGCCAGCAGTGGAGCCAGGGTGGAAGCTGGAAACACCATATATTTT. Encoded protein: CASSGARVEAGNTIYF.

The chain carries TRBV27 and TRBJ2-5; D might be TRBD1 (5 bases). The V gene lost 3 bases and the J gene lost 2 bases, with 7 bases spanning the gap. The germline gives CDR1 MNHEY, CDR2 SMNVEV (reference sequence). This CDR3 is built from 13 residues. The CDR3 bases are TGTGCCAGCAGTTTGACAGCACAAGAGACCCAGTACTTC. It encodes CASSLTAQETQYF.

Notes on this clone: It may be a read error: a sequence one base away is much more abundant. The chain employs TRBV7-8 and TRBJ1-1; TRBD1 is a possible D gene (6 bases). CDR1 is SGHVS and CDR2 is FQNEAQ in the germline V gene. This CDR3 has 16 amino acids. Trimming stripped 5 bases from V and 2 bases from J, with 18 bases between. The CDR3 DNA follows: TGTGCCAGCAGCCCAAGGGGGGGCACCATAAACACTGAAGCTTTCTTT. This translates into CASSPRGGTINTEAFF.

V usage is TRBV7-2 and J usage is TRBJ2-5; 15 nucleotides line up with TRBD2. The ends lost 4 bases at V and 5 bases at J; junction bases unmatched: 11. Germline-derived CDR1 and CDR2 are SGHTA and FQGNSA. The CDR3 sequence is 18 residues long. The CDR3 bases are TGTGCCAGCAGCTCTATGAGGACTAGCGGGGGGGCTCGGGAGACCCAGTACTTC. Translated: CASSSMRTSGGARETQYF.

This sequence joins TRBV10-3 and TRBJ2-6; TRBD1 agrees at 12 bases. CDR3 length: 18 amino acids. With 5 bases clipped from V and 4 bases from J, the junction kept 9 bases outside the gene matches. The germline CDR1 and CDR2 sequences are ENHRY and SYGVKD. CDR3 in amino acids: CAISIMGQGAQGANVLTF. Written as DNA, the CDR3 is TGTGCCATCAGTATTATGGGACAGGGGGCGCAAGGGGCCAACGTCCTGACTTTC.

Here the CDR3 DNA reads TGTGCCAGCAGTCGGGGGGCGGGTCGGGAGACCCAGTACTTC. This gives the protein CASSRGAGRETQYF. This rearrangement joins TRBV6-5 to TRBJ2-5; D is possibly TRBD2 (7 bases). CDR3 size: 14 residues. The V end lost 5 bases, the J end lost 5 bases, and 15 bases lay between the germline ends. Per germline, CDR1 MNHEY and CDR2 SVGAGI.

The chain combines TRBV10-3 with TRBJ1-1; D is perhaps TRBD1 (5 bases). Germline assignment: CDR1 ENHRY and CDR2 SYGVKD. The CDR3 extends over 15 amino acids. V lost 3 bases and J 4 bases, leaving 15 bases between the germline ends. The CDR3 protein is CAISDRLQGGTEAFF. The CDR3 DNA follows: TGTGCCATCAGTGATAGACTGCAGGGTGGCACTGAAGCTTTCTTT.

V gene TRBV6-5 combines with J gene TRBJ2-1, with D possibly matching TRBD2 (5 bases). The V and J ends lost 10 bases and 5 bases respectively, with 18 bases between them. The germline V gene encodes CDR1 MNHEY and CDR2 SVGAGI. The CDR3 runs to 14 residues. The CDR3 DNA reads TGTGCCACCTCCTTGGGCGGGTTCAACAATGAGCAGTTCTTC. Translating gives CATSLGGFNNEQFF.

The chain's CDR3 is CASSYRGYGPRGEQYF. CDR3 DNA: TGTGCCAGCAGTTACCGGGGATACGGTCCGAGGGGGGAGCAGTACTTC. V and J are TRBV6-5 and TRBJ2-7; a possible D gene is TRBD1 (6 bases). The V gene's germline CDR1 is MNHEY and CDR2 SVGAGI. The CDR3 covers 16 residues. V lost 2 bases, J lost 7 bases, and 21 bases lay in between.

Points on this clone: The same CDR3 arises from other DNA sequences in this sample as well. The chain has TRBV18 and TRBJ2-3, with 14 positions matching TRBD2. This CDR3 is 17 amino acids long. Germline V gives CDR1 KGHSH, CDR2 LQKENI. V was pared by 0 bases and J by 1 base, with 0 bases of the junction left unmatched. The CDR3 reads CASSPPGLAGGTDTQYF. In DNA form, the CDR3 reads TGTGCCAGCTCACCACCGGGACTAGCGGGAGGCACAGATACGCAGTATTTT.

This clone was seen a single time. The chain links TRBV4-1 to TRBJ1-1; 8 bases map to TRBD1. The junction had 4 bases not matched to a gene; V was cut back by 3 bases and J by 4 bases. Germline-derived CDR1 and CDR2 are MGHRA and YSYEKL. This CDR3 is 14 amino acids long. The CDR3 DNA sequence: TGCGCCAGCAGCCAGGCAGACAGGGGCACTGAAGCTTTCTTT. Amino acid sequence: CASSQADRGTEAFF.

CDR3 DNA: TGTGCCAGCAGCTTAGTCCAGGGCTCGTCGAACACTGAAGCTTTCTTT. Translating it yields CASSLVQGSSNTEAFF. The genes are TRBV7-9 and TRBJ1-1, with D possibly being TRBD1 (5 bases). The CDR3 is 16 amino acids. Germline V gene sequence: CDR1 SEHNR, CDR2 FQNEAQ (reference sequence). Trimming left V 1 base short and J 1 base short, with 13 bases between.

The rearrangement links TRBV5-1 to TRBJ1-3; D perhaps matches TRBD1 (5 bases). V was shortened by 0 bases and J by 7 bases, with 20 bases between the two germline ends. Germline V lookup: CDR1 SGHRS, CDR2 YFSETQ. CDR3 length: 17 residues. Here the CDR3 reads CASSLEGDIRLGNTIYF. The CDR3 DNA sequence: TGCGCCAGCAGCTTGGAAGGGGATATCAGGCTGGGCAACACCATATATTTT.

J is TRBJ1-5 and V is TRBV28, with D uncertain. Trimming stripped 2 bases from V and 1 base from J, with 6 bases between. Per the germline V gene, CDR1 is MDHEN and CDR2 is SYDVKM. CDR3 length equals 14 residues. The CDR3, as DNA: TGTGCCAGCAGTTTAGGTCAGAGCAATCAGCCCCAGCATTTT. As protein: CASSLGQSNQPQHF.

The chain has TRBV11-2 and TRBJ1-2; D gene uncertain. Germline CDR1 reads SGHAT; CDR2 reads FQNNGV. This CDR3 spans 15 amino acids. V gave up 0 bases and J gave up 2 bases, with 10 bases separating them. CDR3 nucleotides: TGTGCCAGCAGCTTAGAGGGCTCAACGAACTATGGCTACACCTTC. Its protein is CASSLEGSTNYGYTF.

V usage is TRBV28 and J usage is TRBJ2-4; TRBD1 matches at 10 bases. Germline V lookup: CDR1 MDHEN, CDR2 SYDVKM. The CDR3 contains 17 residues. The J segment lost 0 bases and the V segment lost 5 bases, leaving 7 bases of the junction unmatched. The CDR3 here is CASSLRDRGVAKNIQYF. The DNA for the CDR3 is TGTGCCAGCAGTCTCCGGGACAGGGGAGTAGCCAAAAACATTCAGTACTTC.

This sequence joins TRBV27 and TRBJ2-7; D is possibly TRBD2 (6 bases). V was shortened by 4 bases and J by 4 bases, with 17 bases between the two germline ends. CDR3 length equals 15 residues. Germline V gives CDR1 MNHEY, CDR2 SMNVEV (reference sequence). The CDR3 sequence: CASSYGSSLAYEQYF. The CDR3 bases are TGTGCCAGCAGTTACGGGTCTAGCCTAGCGTACGAGCAGTACTTC.

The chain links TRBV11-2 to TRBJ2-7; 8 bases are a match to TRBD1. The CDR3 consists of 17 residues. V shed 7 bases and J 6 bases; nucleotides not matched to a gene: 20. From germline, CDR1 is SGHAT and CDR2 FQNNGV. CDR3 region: CASTLTLPALTGAEQYF. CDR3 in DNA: TGTGCCAGCACCCTTACCCTCCCCGCCCTGACAGGGGCCGAGCAGTACTTC.

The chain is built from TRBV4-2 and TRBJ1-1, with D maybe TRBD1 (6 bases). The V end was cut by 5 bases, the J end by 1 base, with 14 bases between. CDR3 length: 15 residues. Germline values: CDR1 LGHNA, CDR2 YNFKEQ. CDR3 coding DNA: TGTGCCAGCAGCAGCTACAGGGTGGAGAACACTGAAGCTTTCTTT. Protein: CASSSYRVENTEAFF.

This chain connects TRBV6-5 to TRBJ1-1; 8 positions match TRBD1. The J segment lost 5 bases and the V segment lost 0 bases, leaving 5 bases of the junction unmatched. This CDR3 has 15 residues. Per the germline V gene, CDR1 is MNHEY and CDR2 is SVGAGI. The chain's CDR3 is CASSYSNRGDTEAFF. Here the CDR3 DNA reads TGTGCCAGCAGTTACTCAAACAGGGGGGATACTGAAGCTTTCTTT.

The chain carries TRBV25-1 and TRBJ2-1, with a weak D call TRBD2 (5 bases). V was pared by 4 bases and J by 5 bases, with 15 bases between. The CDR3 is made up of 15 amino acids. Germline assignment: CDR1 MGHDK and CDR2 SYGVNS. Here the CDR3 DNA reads TGTGCCAGCAGTGTAGTAGCGTTAGGCCACAATGAGCAGTTCTTC. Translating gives CASSVVALGHNEQFF. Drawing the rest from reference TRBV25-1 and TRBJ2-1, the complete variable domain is EADIYQTPRYLVIGTGKKITLECSQTMGHDKMYWYQQDPGMELHLIHYSYGVNSTEKGDLSSESTVSRIRTEHFPLTLESARPSHTSQYLCASSVVALGHNEQFFGPGTRLTVL.